These 4 T cell receptor beta chains came from one sample sequenced in a study of blood T cell repertoires in COVID-19. Data came from immunoSEQ multiplex PCR; TCRdb stores just in-frame clones and leaves some out. The data contain about 49,000 clones, less than 90% of them seen just once; the ten biggest clones take up around 12%. Sequenced input: peripheral blood. All receptors derive from a human donor in a cohort sampled during active COVID-19.

The gene calls are TRBV7-2 and TRBJ2-7; 7 nucleotides align to TRBD1. CDR1 SGHTA and CDR2 FQGNSA come from the germline V gene. The length of the CDR3 is 16 residues. The V gene end was trimmed by 4 bases and the J gene end by 3 bases; junction bases not matched to a gene: 12. DNA for the CDR3: TGTGCCAGCAGCTCGGTACATAAGGACAGGAGCTACGAGCAGTACTTC. Translating it yields CASSSVHKDRSYEQYF.

This clone was observed a few times. This chain uses TRBV19 with TRBJ1-1, with TRBD1 identical over 7 bases. The CDR3 has 14 residues. CDR1 is LNHDA, CDR2 SQIVND, per germline (reference sequence). The J segment lost 8 bases and the V segment lost 2 bases, leaving 8 bases of the junction unmatched. Here the CDR3 DNA reads TGTGCCAGTAGTATAATGGCGGACAGGCCGGAAGCTTTCTTT. Its translation: CASSIMADRPEAFF.

The J gene is TRBJ2-3, the V gene TRBV7-2; 13 bases align to TRBD2. The CDR3 sequence is 17 residues long. V lost 1 base, J lost 1 base, and 2 bases stayed unmatched. CDR1 and CDR2 (germline): SGHTA, FQGNSA. The CDR3 loop is CASSLEGLAGGTDTQYF. The CDR3 nucleotides are TGTGCCAGCAGCTTAGAAGGACTAGCGGGGGGCACAGATACGCAGTATTTT.

This clone appeared once. This chain joins TRBV29-1 and TRBJ2-7; the D gene is possibly TRBD2 (6 bases). V lost 7 bases to trimming and J lost 5 bases, with 21 bases between them. Germline loops: CDR1 SQVTM, CDR2 ANQGSEA. This CDR3 spans 14 amino acids. The CDR3 nucleotides read TGCAGCGCCCGGGTGGGAGGTAGTAGGAACGAGCAGTACTTC. Its translation is CSARVGGSRNEQYF.